Ten or more counts support the clone carrying this TCR beta chain. Antigen specificity is unknown. Trimming at V came to 5 bases and at J to 8 bases, leaving 5 bases not matched to a gene. CDR1 and CDR2 (germline): SGHTA, FQGNSA. The CDR3 sequence is 12 residues long. The data belong to a study of T-cell memory formation after mild COVID-19. General study points: Clones contracting over day 15 to 85 were CD4/CD8 balanced, with later expanders leaning CD4+. CD8+ contracting clones occupied EMRA, while CD4+ ones occupied mainly CM and EM.

After 5'RACE with constant-segment primers, TCR alpha and TCR beta cDNA libraries carrying sample barcodes and UMIs were obtained. A single record per CDR3 protein comes from TCRdb applying MiXCR to the 5' RACE reads. The sample has approximately 570,000 distinct CDR3 sequences, under 20% seen once. The chain links TRBV7-2 to TRBJ2-7, with 8 positions matching TRBD1. Source material: PBMCs or a T cell subset sorted from them (not recorded which). The sequence was collected from an adult woman who had mild COVID-19 (a few samples of this study predate the infection). Cell type and time point are not known. CDR3 region: CASSPRTGKQYF. The CDR3 DNA follows: TGTGCCAGCAGCCCGAGGACAGGGAAGCAGTACTTC.